One and the same sample provided the 4 T cell receptor beta chains below, sequenced in a study of T cells in Graves' hyperthyroidism and ophthalmopathy. Amplified regions were TCR beta CDR3 sequences from RNA transcripts. Using the HTBI primer set, a first-round RT-PCR was run on the TCR CDR3. TCRdb analysed the multiplex PCR reads with MiXCR anew, one entry per CDR3 protein. The table has around 570,000 distinct CDR3 sequences, just under 20% seen once. Material: blood. The receptors were gathered from a man aged 35-49 years with Graves' ophthalmopathy.

This clonotype has ten or more counts. The chain joins TRBV3-1 to TRBJ2-5; D perhaps matches TRBD1 (5 bases). CDR1 and CDR2 (germline): LGHDT, YNNKEL (reference sequence). CDR3 length equals 14 residues. V lost 3 bases and J lost 6, with 14 bases in between. In DNA, the CDR3 is TGTGCCAGCAGCCATCAAAGGGGCGGAAAGACCCAGTACTTC. This translates into CASSHQRGGKTQYF.

Ten or more counts support this clonotype. The rearrangement links TRBV11-1 to TRBJ2-5; D unresolved. CDR1 and CDR2 from the germline V gene are SGHAT and FQDESV (reference sequence). Trimming removed 8 bases at V and 4 bases at J, with 8 bases between. The CDR3 consists of 11 residues. CDR3 protein: CASGAGETQYF. The CDR3 DNA sequence: TGTGCCAGCGGCGCTGGAGAGACCCAGTACTTC.

The chain couples TRBV28 to TRBJ2-7; D unresolved. CDR3 length equals 11 residues. The germline V gene has CDR1 MDHEN and CDR2 SYDVKM. V gave up 4 bases and J gave up 6 bases, with 7 bases separating them. The CDR3 sequence: CASSSITEQYF. The CDR3, as DNA: TGTGCCAGCAGTTCTATTACCGAGCAGTACTTC.

This clonotype came up many times. Here the CDR3 reads CASSPRDRHITDTQYF. The CDR3 nucleotides are TGTGCCAGCAGTCCCCGGGACAGACATATCACAGATACGCAGTATTTT. The chain combines TRBV6-1 with TRBJ2-3, with 7 bases matching TRBD1. V gave up 5 bases and J gave up 2 bases; unmatched junction bases: 10. Germline CDR1 is MNHNS and CDR2 is SASEGT. CDR3 size: 16 residues.